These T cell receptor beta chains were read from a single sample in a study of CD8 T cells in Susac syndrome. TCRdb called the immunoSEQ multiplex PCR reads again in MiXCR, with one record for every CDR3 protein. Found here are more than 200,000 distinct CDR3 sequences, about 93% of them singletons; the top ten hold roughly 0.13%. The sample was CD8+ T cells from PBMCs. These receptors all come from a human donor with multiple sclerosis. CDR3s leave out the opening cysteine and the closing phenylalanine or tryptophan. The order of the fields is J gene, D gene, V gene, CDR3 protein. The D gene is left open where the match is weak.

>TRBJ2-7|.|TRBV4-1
ASSQDPEISYEQY
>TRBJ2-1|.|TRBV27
ASSLPNNEQF
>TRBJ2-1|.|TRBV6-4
ASSDSGSRTYNEQF
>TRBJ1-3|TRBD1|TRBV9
ASGTDSGNTIY
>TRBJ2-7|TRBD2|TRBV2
AKGTSGSPYEQY
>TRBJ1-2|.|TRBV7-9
ASSIDSYGYT
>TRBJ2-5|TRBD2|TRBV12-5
ASVSGLAGEETQY
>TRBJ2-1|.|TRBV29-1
SVLQHSEQF
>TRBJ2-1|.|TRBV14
ASSRGRTAYNEQF
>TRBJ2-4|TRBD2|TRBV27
ASSLGGGGNIQY
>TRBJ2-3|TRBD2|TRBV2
ASSAASGSTSTDTQY
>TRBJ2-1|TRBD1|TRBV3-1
ASSQVAGQGIEQF
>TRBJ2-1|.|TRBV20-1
SAREGGEQF
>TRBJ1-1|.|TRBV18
ASSPPVGLNTEAF
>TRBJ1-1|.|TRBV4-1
ASSQDPGAGWETEAF
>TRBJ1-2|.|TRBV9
ASSGASYGYT
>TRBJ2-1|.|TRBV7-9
ASGRRHNEQF
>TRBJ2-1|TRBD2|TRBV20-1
SELLASGRESSYNEQF
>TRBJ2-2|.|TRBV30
AWSLTNTGELF
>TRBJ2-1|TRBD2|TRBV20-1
SAISDTSGSSRSYNEQF
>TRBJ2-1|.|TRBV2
ASTGETYNEQF
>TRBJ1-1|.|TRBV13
ASSLGAALSTEAF
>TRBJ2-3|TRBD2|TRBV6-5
ASSQLAGTDTQY
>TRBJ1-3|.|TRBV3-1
ASSQDGGSGNTIY
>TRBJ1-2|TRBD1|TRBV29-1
SVDTGVINYGYT
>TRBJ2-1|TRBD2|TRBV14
ASSQGGGLAENNEQF
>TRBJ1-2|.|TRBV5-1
ASSLRTSRGGDAGYT
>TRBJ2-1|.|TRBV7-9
ASSPPGLTHEQF
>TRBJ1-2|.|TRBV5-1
ASSFGDTSEGYT
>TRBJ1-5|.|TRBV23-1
ASRPPPSNSNQPQH
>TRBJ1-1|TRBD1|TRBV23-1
ASSLDRGCTEAF
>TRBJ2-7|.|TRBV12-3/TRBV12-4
ASTSAGNYEQY
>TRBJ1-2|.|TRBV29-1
SAPGRDSYT
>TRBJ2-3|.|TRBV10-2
ASGGLRSTDTQY
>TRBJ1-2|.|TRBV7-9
ASSSSGFYGYT
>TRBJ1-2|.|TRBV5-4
ASSSRGGLLGYT
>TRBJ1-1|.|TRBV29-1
SVEESIGRTLGDTEAF
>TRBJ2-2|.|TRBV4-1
ASSPSGAGNTGELF
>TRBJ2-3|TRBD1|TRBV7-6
ASSASTGGSTDTQY
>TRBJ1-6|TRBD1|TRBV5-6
ASSFGTGNSPLH
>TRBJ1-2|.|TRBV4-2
ASSQDKGPYGYT
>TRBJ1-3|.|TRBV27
ASSPFGISGNTIY
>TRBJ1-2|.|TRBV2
ASSEGGYGYT
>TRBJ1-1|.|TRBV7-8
ASSLMRSGNTEAF
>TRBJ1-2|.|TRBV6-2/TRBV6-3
ASTPPGTRYGYT
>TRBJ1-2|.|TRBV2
ASSERKARTCYGYT
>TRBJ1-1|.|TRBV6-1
ASSGPWGGSEAF
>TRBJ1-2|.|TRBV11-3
ASSLATHLIGETDGYT
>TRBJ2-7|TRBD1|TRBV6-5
ASSGTGGSRYEQY
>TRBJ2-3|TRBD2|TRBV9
ASSRTITGTSGDTDTQY
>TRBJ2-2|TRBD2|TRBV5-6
ASSWSSGRATGELF